The 23 T cell receptor beta chains presented below share a single source sample, sequenced in a study of T cell repertoires in cytomegalovirus infection. TCRdb re-called the reads with MiXCR, one entry per CDR3 protein. This table has a few hundred thousand distinct CDR3 sequences, more than 20% appearing once. Sequencing was done on a sample of PBMCs. The receptors originated from a human donor in good health (CMV status not recorded). Some clones in this sample may be carry-over from other donors' samples.

The CDR3 region is CASRLDSPGELFF. CDR3 nucleotide sequence: TGTGCCAGCAGACTTGACTCCCCCGGGGAGCTGTTTTTT. This chain connects TRBV7-2 to TRBJ2-2; D is ambiguous. V was trimmed by 6 bases and J by 6 bases, leaving 11 bases between them. Looked up from germline, CDR1 is SGHTA and CDR2 is FQGNSA. The CDR3 spans 13 residues.

The gene calls are TRBV5-4 and TRBJ2-5, with a possible D match to TRBD2 (5 bases). CDR1 and CDR2 (germline): SGHNT, YYREEE (reference sequence). Trimming stripped 3 bases from V and 2 bases from J, with 8 bases between. The CDR3 totals 13 residues. CDR3 sequence reads: CASSSRDQETQYF. The CDR3 coding sequence is TGTGCCAGCAGCTCTCGGGATCAAGAGACCCAGTACTTC.

The chain is built from TRBV25-1 and TRBJ1-2; D call uncertain. Trimming took 10 bases from V and 5 from J, leaving 14 bases between them. The CDR3 contains 12 residues. The V gene's germline CDR1 is MGHDK and CDR2 SYGVNS. The CDR3 reads CATEEAPYGYTF. CDR3 nucleotide sequence: TGTGCCACTGAAGAAGCCCCTTATGGCTACACCTTC.

This chain uses TRBV20-1 with TRBJ2-1, with 8 nucleotides matching TRBD2. Germline V CDR1 and CDR2: DFQATT, SNEGSKA (reference sequence). This CDR3 has 15 amino acids. V was clipped by 0 bases and J by 6 bases; unmatched bases: 7. The CDR3 DNA is TGCAGTGCTAGAGAGTCGCTAGCGGGCCGCAATGAGCAGTTCTTC. It translates to CSARESLAGRNEQFF.

This clonotype was seen just once. The CDR3 nucleotides are TGTGCCAGCAGAAGGACTAGCGGGGCGAACACCGGGGAGCTGTTTTTT. It yields the protein CASRRTSGANTGELFF. The chain carries TRBV2 and TRBJ2-2; 12 nucleotides match TRBD2. J was trimmed by 0 bases and V by 6 bases; bases with no gene match: 2. Germline values: CDR1 SNHLY, CDR2 FYNNEI. The CDR3 covers 16 residues.

V gene TRBV19 combines with J gene TRBJ2-5; D is ambiguous. The germline V and J ends were trimmed by 3 bases and 5 bases, with 10 bases remaining between them. The CDR3 runs 13 residues. Germline-derived CDR1 and CDR2 are LNHDA and SQIVND (reference sequence). The CDR3 spells CASSIFTDETQYF. CDR3 bases: TGTGCCAGTAGTATTTTCACAGATGAGACCCAGTACTTC.

As to this clonotype: The germline gene is not matched at one end of the junction; a read error may be the cause. The chain joins TRBV4-1 to TRBJ1-2; D not resolved. Germline CDR1 is MGHRA and CDR2 is YSYEKL. The CDR3 sequence is 12 residues long. The CDR3 coding sequence is TGCGCCAGCAGCCAAGAAGGGCATATGGCCAACTTC. It encodes CASSQEGHMANF.

The chain carries TRBV6-5 and TRBJ2-3; TRBD2 aligns across 9 bases. CDR1 is MNHEY, CDR2 SVGAGI, per germline. The CDR3 runs 15 residues. V lost 2 bases and J lost 5; bases outside the gene matches: 5. DNA of the CDR3: TGTGCCAGCAGTTACGCGGCGGGAGGGGGAGATACGCAGTATTTT. Protein product: CASSYAAGGGDTQYF.

The CDR3 spells CSAREPGLRETQYF. DNA for the CDR3: TGCAGTGCTAGAGAGCCGGGACTTAGAGAGACCCAGTACTTC. This sequence joins TRBV20-1 and TRBJ2-5; tentatively, D is TRBD2 (6 bases). CDR3 length: 14 residues. Germline CDR1 is DFQATT and CDR2 is SNEGSKA (reference sequence). Trimming stripped 0 bases from V and 4 bases from J, with 12 bases between.

The rearrangement joins TRBV7-2 to TRBJ2-5; TRBD2 matches at 12 bases. The CDR3 runs 16 residues. The V gene end was trimmed by 4 bases and the J gene end by 7 bases; junction bases not matched to a gene: 10. CDR1 and CDR2 from the germline V gene are SGHTA and FQGNSA. The CDR3 sequence: CASSSGLAGRSGTQYF. CDR3 coding DNA: TGTGCCAGCAGCTCGGGACTAGCGGGCCGTAGCGGGACCCAGTACTTC.

This clonotype has just a few counts. The gene calls are TRBV5-5 and TRBJ2-1; D might be TRBD1 (6 bases). This CDR3 has 16 amino acids. In germline, CDR1 is SGHKS, CDR2 YYEKEE (reference sequence). V lost 0 bases and J lost 1, with 11 bases in between. The CDR3 DNA sequence: TGTGCCAGCAGCTTGGGGCAGGGGTTTTCCTACAATGAGCAGTTCTTC. This codes for CASSLGQGFSYNEQFF.

This clonotype turned up a few times. The chain carries TRBV15 and TRBJ1-6, with D possibly being TRBD1 (5 bases). From germline, CDR1 is LNHNV and CDR2 YYDKDF (reference sequence). The CDR3 has 15 amino acids. The V gene lost 5 bases and the J gene lost 5 bases, with 13 bases spanning the gap. In DNA, the CDR3 is TGTGCCACCAGCGTGGGGACGGTGGATAATTCACCCCTCCACTTT. Its translation: CATSVGTVDNSPLHF.

The chain is built from TRBV7-3 and TRBJ2-2; D not resolved. V was trimmed by 3 bases and J by 7 bases, leaving 9 bases between them. The CDR3 has 13 amino acids. Germline V CDR1 and CDR2: SGHTA, FQGTGA. CDR3 in amino acids: CASSFGSGGELFF. The CDR3 DNA is TGTGCCAGCAGCTTTGGCAGTGGCGGGGAGCTGTTTTTT.

The chain recombines TRBV20-1 with TRBJ2-2; D may be TRBD2 (5 bases). The germline V gene encodes CDR1 DFQATT and CDR2 SNEGSKA (reference sequence). Trimming pared 2 bases from V and 6 bases from J, leaving 13 bases between. The CDR3 is made up of 14 amino acids. The CDR3: CSARSLAAAGELFF. The CDR3 DNA follows: TGCAGTGCTAGAAGTCTAGCAGCGGCCGGGGAGCTGTTTTTT.

The table lists this clonotype with a count of one. The chain employs TRBV7-2 and TRBJ2-1; D remains unclear. V lost 8 bases and J lost 2, with 13 bases in between. This CDR3 region has 14 residues. Germline V lookup: CDR1 SGHTA, CDR2 FQGNSA. CDR3 loop: CASAMGLTYNEQFF. In DNA, the CDR3 is TGTGCCAGCGCTATGGGTTTGACCTACAATGAGCAGTTCTTC.

V usage is TRBV13 and J usage is TRBJ2-7; D gene uncertain. The CDR3 is 13 residues long. Trimming stripped 4 bases from V and 6 bases from J, with 13 bases between. Germline CDR1 is PRHDT and CDR2 is FYEKMQ (reference sequence). This chain's CDR3 is CASSSVDSSEQYF. The DNA of the CDR3 is TGTGCCAGCAGCTCCGTCGATTCGAGCGAGCAGTACTTC.

The chain recombines TRBV20-1 with TRBJ2-1; 8 bases map to TRBD2. Germline V gives CDR1 DFQATT, CDR2 SNEGSKA (reference sequence). Unmatched junction bases numbered 9, after V lost 5 bases and J lost 3 bases. The length of the CDR3 is 15 residues. The CDR3 DNA sequence: TGCAGTGCTTCTAAAATAGCGGGGAGCTACAATGAGCAGTTCTTC. It codes for CSASKIAGSYNEQFF.

The chain joins TRBV7-2 to TRBJ2-5; 8 nucleotides match TRBD2. This CDR3 has 18 residues. From germline, CDR1 is SGHTA and CDR2 FQGNSA. J gave up 4 bases and V 1 base, and 14 bases lay outside the gene matches. CDR3 region: CASSLVASGGGRAETQYF. The CDR3 DNA reads as TGTGCCAGCAGCTTAGTCGCCAGCGGGGGTGGGAGGGCAGAGACCCAGTACTTC.

The sample holds one count of this clonotype. V usage is TRBV6-2 or TRBV6-3 and J usage is TRBJ1-2; D perhaps matches TRBD1 (5 bases). Germline-derived CDR1 and CDR2 are MNHEY and SVGEGT. V lost 6 bases and J lost 7, with 18 bases in between. This CDR3 spans 14 amino acids. CDR3 amino acids: CASSRGTVPSGYTF. The CDR3 bases are TGTGCCAGCAGCCGCGGGACGGTCCCATCTGGCTACACCTTC.

The chain combines TRBV20-1 with TRBJ1-1, with D unclear. Trimming left V 0 bases short and J 3 bases short, with 17 bases between. This CDR3 comprises 16 residues. From germline, CDR1 is DFQATT and CDR2 SNEGSKA (reference sequence). CDR3 sequence reads: CSAREVSMWSDTEAFF. CDR3 in DNA: TGCAGTGCTAGAGAGGTTTCCATGTGGTCCGACACTGAAGCTTTCTTT.

The chain carries TRBV18 and TRBJ2-1, with TRBD2 matching 10 bases. Germline loops: CDR1 KGHSH, CDR2 LQKENI. V lost 2 bases to trimming and J lost 1 base; unmatched junction nucleotides: 11. The CDR3 is 19 residues long. The CDR3 sequence is CASSPSASGRMGSYNEQFF. The CDR3 DNA follows: TGTGCCAGCTCACCAAGCGCTAGCGGGAGAATGGGGTCCTACAATGAGCAGTTCTTC.

This sequence joins TRBV28 and TRBJ1-2; D not certain. Trimming left V 4 bases short and J 0 bases short, with 9 bases between. The CDR3 has 14 amino acids. Germline CDR1 and CDR2: MDHEN and SYDVKM. CDR3 coding DNA: TGTGCCAGCAGTTCACCCAGTCCTAACTATGGCTACACCTTC. Its protein is CASSSPSPNYGYTF.

The V call is TRBV5-4, the J call TRBJ2-7; 9 positions agree with TRBD1. CDR1 is SGHNT, CDR2 YYREEE, per germline (reference sequence). The trim removed 2 bases at V and 6 bases at J, leaving 3 bases unmatched. This CDR3 has 13 residues. CDR3 in amino acids: CASSLYRGPEQYV. The DNA of the CDR3 is TGTGCCAGCAGCTTATACAGGGGGCCCGAGCAGTACGTC.